The 10 T cell receptor beta chains below all came from one sample that was sequenced in a study of blood T cells in healthy people across ages. Through a sample-barcoded 5' primer and a J-beta primer mix, a second PCR was run for roughly 6 to 11 cycles. TCRdb fed the 5' RACE reads into MiXCR, producing one record per CDR3 protein. The sample shows more than 650,000 distinct CDR3 sequences, 22% of them seen only once. Specimen: blood. Source of these receptors: a man in his 70s in good health.

CDR3 DNA sequence: TGTGCCAGCAGTGAAAATCCAACTAGCGGGAGCTCCTACGAGCAGTACGTC. It yields the protein CASSENPTSGSSYEQYV. This rearrangement joins TRBV2 to TRBJ2-1, with TRBD2 identical over 11 bases. The J call is in doubt because the DNA end fits TRBJ2-7 better. The germline V gene encodes CDR1 SNHLY and CDR2 FYNNEI. This CDR3 has 17 amino acids.

This clonotype was counted a few times. The chain has TRBV12-3 or TRBV12-4 and TRBJ1-2; 8 nucleotides line up with TRBD1. CDR3 length equals 14 residues. V was pared by 6 bases and J by 1 base, with 4 bases of the junction left unmatched. CDR3 coding DNA: TGTGCCAGCAGACGACAGGGGAATAACTATGGCTACACCTTC. Amino acids: CASRRQGNNYGYTF.

V and J are TRBV10-3 and TRBJ1-5; a possible D gene is TRBD1 (5 bases). Trimming removed 0 bases at V and 7 bases at J, with 7 bases between. This CDR3 spans 13 amino acids. Per the germline V gene, CDR1 is ENHRY and CDR2 is SYGVKD. In DNA form, the CDR3 reads TGTGCCATCAGTGAGTCAGGGGCCCAGCCCCAGCATTTT. This encodes CAISESGAQPQHF.

CDR3: CASSSLGGTIEKLFF. The CDR3 DNA reads TGTGCCAGCAGCTCTCTAGGAGGAACAATAGAAAAACTGTTTTTT. The rearrangement joins TRBV7-8 to TRBJ1-4; D gene unclear. With 4 bases removed from V and 8 bases from J, the gap between germline ends came to 17 bases. The CDR3 runs 15 residues. Germline CDR1 SGHVS, CDR2 FQNEAQ.

This chain connects TRBV12-3 or TRBV12-4 to TRBJ2-4, with D unresolved. CDR3 length equals 16 residues. The germline V and J ends were trimmed by 2 bases and 0 bases, with 11 bases remaining between them. CDR3 in amino acids: CASSLWVYSAKNIQYF. Here the CDR3 DNA reads TGTGCCAGCAGTTTATGGGTGTATTCAGCCAAAAACATTCAGTACTTC.

The chain employs TRBV6-5 and TRBJ1-6; 11 nucleotides agree with TRBD1. CDR3 length: 17 amino acids. Germline trimming cut 0 bases from V and 9 bases from J; bases unmatched to any gene: 7. Germline CDR1 and CDR2: MNHEY and SVGAGI. The CDR3 sequence is CASSYSLGTGGGSPLHF. In DNA, the CDR3 is TGTGCCAGCAGTTACTCGCTTGGGACAGGGGGTGGTTCACCCCTCCACTTT.

This clonotype occurred a few times. Just one base apart from a much larger clone, this may be a read error. This chain connects TRBV7-7 to TRBJ2-1; maybe TRBD1 (5 bases). The CDR3 contains 16 residues. Germline V lookup: CDR1 SSHAT, CDR2 FNYEAQ (reference sequence). The CDR3 DNA reads TGTGCCAGCAGCTTAGCCCCAGGGCAGGGCATCAATGGGCAGTTCTTC. Encoded protein: CASSLAPGQGINGQFF.

Ten or more counts support this clonotype. The chain couples TRBV5-5 to TRBJ2-5; D not certain. Looked up from germline, CDR1 is SGHKS and CDR2 is YYEKEE (reference sequence). Trimming removed 0 bases from V and 2 bases from J, with 8 bases in between. This CDR3 is 14 amino acids long. CDR3 nucleotide sequence: TGTGCCAGCAGCTTGGAGGGCAAACAAGAGACCCAGTACTTC. Amino acids: CASSLEGKQETQYF.

This clonotype turned up a few times. The V gene is TRBV11-2, the J gene TRBJ2-3; TRBD1 matches at 10 bases. J lost 5 bases, V lost 8 bases, and 10 bases had no gene match. The V gene's germline CDR1 is SGHAT and CDR2 FQNNGV. CDR3 size: 15 residues. This CDR3 is CASGPTGGGGDTQYF. DNA for the CDR3: TGTGCCAGCGGCCCGACAGGGGGCGGAGGAGATACGCAGTATTTT. The whole variable domain, filled in from reference TRBV11-2 and TRBJ2-3, reads EAGVAQSPRYKIIEKRQSVAFWCNPISGHATLYWYQQILGQGPKLLIQFQNNGVVDDSQLPKDRFSAERLKGVDSTLKIQPAKLEDSAVYLCASGPTGGGGDTQYFGPGTRLTVL.

This clonotype has only a few counts. The V and J genes are TRBV12-3 or TRBV12-4 and TRBJ2-5; TRBD2 agrees at 7 bases. With 3 bases clipped from V and 5 bases from J, the junction kept 6 bases outside the gene matches. This CDR3 region has 14 residues. In DNA form, the CDR3 reads TGTGCCAGCAGTTTTAGCGGGTTGCTTGAGACCCAGTACTTC. Amino acids: CASSFSGLLETQYF.